The 9 T cell receptor beta chains below come from one sample, sequenced in a study of blood T cell repertoires in COVID-19. Clones were read by immunoSEQ multiplex PCR, and TCRdb kept only the in-frame ones, dropping some. The top ten hold 1% of the sample, which has approximately 30,000 clones, around 90% seen once. The sample was peripheral blood. Source of these receptors: a man in his sixties or seventies with active or convalescent COVID-19.

The gene calls are TRBV4-1 and TRBJ1-1; D remains unclear. With 1 base removed from V and 1 base from J, the gap between germline ends came to 10 bases. CDR3 length equals 15 residues. The germline V gene has CDR1 MGHRA and CDR2 YSYEKL. The CDR3 reads CASSQGHNPNTEAFF. For the CDR3, the DNA is TGCGCCAGCAGCCAAGGTCACAACCCGAACACTGAAGCTTTCTTT.

This chain joins TRBV4-3 and TRBJ1-2; the D gene is possibly TRBD1 (5 bases). The CDR3 is 13 amino acids. Germline V gene data show CDR1 as LGHNA and CDR2 as YSLEER. Trimming stripped 0 bases from V and 7 bases from J, with 9 bases between. CDR3 protein: CASSQDHGGGYTF. CDR3 nucleotides: TGCGCCAGCAGCCAAGATCACGGGGGTGGCTACACCTTC.

The V and J genes are TRBV19 and TRBJ2-3; 8 bases map to TRBD1. Germline V gives CDR1 LNHDA, CDR2 SQIVND (reference sequence). The length of the CDR3 is 13 residues. J was trimmed by 3 bases and V by 4 bases; bases with no gene match: 0. The CDR3 region is CASSRTGTDTQYF. CDR3 sequence (DNA): TGTGCCAGTAGTAGGACAGGGACAGATACGCAGTATTTT.

The genes are TRBV11-2 and TRBJ1-2; maybe TRBD1 (5 bases). Germline CDR1 reads SGHAT; CDR2 reads FQNNGV. This CDR3 is built from 16 residues. Trimming took off 5 bases at V and 4 bases at J, with 20 bases between the two ends. The CDR3 reads CASSMPSPRGLYGYTF. For the CDR3, the DNA is TGTGCCAGCAGCATGCCAAGCCCTAGGGGACTCTATGGCTACACCTTC.

The chain's CDR3 is CAWTQGNRGTEAFF. The CDR3 DNA reads TGTGCCTGGACCCAGGGGAACAGAGGCACTGAAGCTTTCTTT. V usage is TRBV30 and J usage is TRBJ1-1; possible D gene TRBD1, 6 bases. Germline V gene data show CDR1 as GTSNPN and CDR2 as SVGIG (reference sequence). This CDR3 is 14 amino acids long. Deletions cut 4 bases from V and 4 bases from J, with 16 bases between. Together with reference TRBV30 and TRBJ1-1, the CDR3 gives the full variable domain: SQTIHQWPATLVQPVGSPLSLECTVEGTSNPNLYWYRQAAGRGLQLLFYSVGIGQISSEVPQNLSASRPQDRQFILSSKKLLLSDSGFYLCAWTQGNRGTEAFFGQGTRLTVV.

The V call is TRBV7-3, the J call TRBJ2-3; D unresolved. Trimming took off 3 bases at V and 1 base at J, with 5 bases between the two ends. CDR1 is SGHTA and CDR2 is FQGTGA in the germline V gene. This CDR3 has 13 residues. The CDR3 nucleotides read TGTGCCAGCAGCTTGATAGGCACAGATACGCAGTATTTT. It is translated as CASSLIGTDTQYF.

The V call is TRBV19, the J call TRBJ2-3; the match to TRBD2 covers 7 bases. CDR1 and CDR2 from the germline V gene are LNHDA and SQIVND (reference sequence). The V and J ends lost 3 bases and 0 bases, in that order; junction bases with no gene match: 9. This CDR3 comprises 17 residues. The CDR3 here is CASSMSPAGSSTDTQYF. For the CDR3, the DNA is TGTGCCAGTAGTATGTCCCCAGCGGGATCGAGCACAGATACGCAGTATTTT.

The J gene is TRBJ1-1, the V gene TRBV5-1; TRBD1 matches 7 bases. J lost 0 bases, V lost 3 bases, and 5 bases had no gene match. The length of the CDR3 is 15 residues. Germline CDR1 reads SGHRS; CDR2 reads YFSETQ. In DNA, the CDR3 is TGCGCCAGCAGCTGGGGGACAGTACTGAACACTGAAGCTTTCTTT. It translates to CASSWGTVLNTEAFF. Looking up the rest from reference TRBV5-1 and TRBJ1-1 gives the full variable domain: KAGVTQTPRYLIKTRGQQVTLSCSPISGHRSVSWYQQTPGQGLQFLFEYFSETQRNKGNFPGRFSGRQFSNSRSEMNVSTLELGDSALYLCASSWGTVLNTEAFFGQGTRLTVV.

The chain carries TRBV21-1 and TRBJ1-5; the DNA was not used to check the table's D call, TRBD1. TRBV21-1 is tagged as a pseudogene. The CDR3 runs to 15 residues. The CDR3 loop is CASSKEKGRNQPQHF. The DNA of the CDR3 is TGTGCCAGCAGCAAAGAAAAGGGGCGCAATCAGCCCCAGCATTTT.